A single sample gave rise to the 21 T cell receptor beta chains below, sequenced in a study of blood T cell repertoires in COVID-19. Repertoires were generated with immunoSEQ multiplex PCR, while TCRdb's copy carries only in-frame clones and drops some. The table lists about 200,000 clones, approximately 85% of them singletons. The sample comprised peripheral blood. The source is a woman aged 80 or older with acute or convalescent COVID-19.

Only a few counts were recorded for this clone. The chain is built from TRBV4-1 and TRBJ2-1, with TRBD2 matching over 12 bases. Losses at the gene ends were 3 bases for V and 5 bases for J; bases not matched to a gene: 20. This CDR3 region has 21 residues. From germline, CDR1 is MGHRA and CDR2 YSYEKL. CDR3 nucleotides: TGCGCCAGCAGCCACCCAGCGAGACAGGGGACTAGCGGGCGTTCGGACAATGAGCAGTTCTTC. Its protein is CASSHPARQGTSGRSDNEQFF.

This rearrangement joins TRBV3-1 (or the pseudogene TRBV3-2) to TRBJ1-5; the D gene is possibly TRBD1 (6 bases). Looked up from germline, CDR1 is LGHDT and CDR2 is YNNKEL (reference sequence). The germline V and J ends were trimmed by 5 bases and 5 bases, with 13 bases remaining between them. The CDR3 loop spans 14 amino acids. This chain's CDR3 is CASSYTGLHQPQHF. DNA for the CDR3: TGTGCCAGCAGCTATACAGGGTTGCATCAGCCCCAGCATTTT.

V and J are TRBV25-1 and TRBJ1-3; 10 bases match TRBD1. There are 16 residues in the CDR3. The ends lost 3 bases at V and 2 bases at J; junction bases unmatched: 4. Germline CDR1 is MGHDK and CDR2 is SYGVNS. The CDR3 DNA reads as TGTGCCAGCAGTGACCGCGGGACAGGGGCTGGAAACACCATATATTTT. As protein: CASSDRGTGAGNTIYF.

The V and J genes are TRBV28 and TRBJ1-1; D might be TRBD1 (5 bases). Per germline, CDR1 MDHEN and CDR2 SYDVKM. Trimming removed 2 bases at V and 0 bases at J, with 13 bases between. The CDR3 has 16 residues. CDR3 DNA sequence: TGTGCCAGCAGTTTACTGGACACGGGTTTGAACACTGAAGCTTTCTTT. Translating gives CASSLLDTGLNTEAFF.

The chain has TRBV15 and TRBJ1-1; 8 nucleotides agree with TRBD1. This CDR3 region has 12 residues. Germline V gives CDR1 LNHNV, CDR2 YYDKDF (reference sequence). Trimming cost V 1 base and J 11 bases; bases outside gene matches: 3. The CDR3 coding sequence is TGTGCCACCAGCAGAGTGACAGGGGATGCTTTCTTT. This encodes CATSRVTGDAFF.

The chain recombines TRBV5-1 with TRBJ2-3, with D possibly being TRBD1 (6 bases). The CDR3 is made up of 17 amino acids. Germline CDR1 and CDR2: SGHRS and YFSETQ. Trimming stripped 4 bases from V and 2 bases from J, with 20 bases between. The CDR3, as DNA: TGCGCCAGCAGCCATAAAAAATCGACAGGAGTCACAGATACGCAGTATTTT. Protein sequence: CASSHKKSTGVTDTQYF.

This CDR3 reads CASSEYVTTGEAFF. CDR3 bases: TGTGCCAGCAGTGAATATGTGACTACTGGTGAAGCTTTCTTT. This chain uses TRBV25-1 with TRBJ1-1; D gene uncertain. This CDR3 has 14 amino acids. Germline assignment: CDR1 MGHDK and CDR2 SYGVNS. Deletions cut 0 bases from V and 7 bases from J, with 12 bases between.

V usage is TRBV2 and J usage is TRBJ1-4; 8 bases agree with TRBD1. This CDR3 has 13 amino acids. The germline gives CDR1 SNHLY, CDR2 FYNNEI. The trim removed 10 bases at V and 6 bases at J, leaving 7 bases unmatched. DNA for the CDR3: TGTGCCATCCTCGGACAGGGATATGAAAAACTGTTTTTT. Amino acid sequence: CAILGQGYEKLFF.

This CDR3 is CATSAPGGGRTGDTQYF. For the CDR3, the DNA is TGTGCCACCAGTGCCCCAGGAGGCGGGAGGACGGGGGATACGCAGTATTTT. This chain uses TRBV24-1 with TRBJ2-3; 8 nucleotides agree with TRBD2. V was clipped by 5 bases and J by 6 bases; unmatched bases: 15. Germline V gives CDR1 KGHDR, CDR2 SFDVKD. The CDR3 contains 17 residues.

V is TRBV4-3 and J is TRBJ1-1, with D unresolved. Germline-derived CDR1 and CDR2 are LGHNA and YSLEER. This CDR3 is built from 14 residues. Trimming removed 0 bases at V and 5 bases at J, with 10 bases between. CDR3: CASSQDVFGTEAFF. DNA of the CDR3: TGCGCCAGCAGCCAAGATGTATTCGGGACTGAAGCTTTCTTT.

The rearrangement joins TRBV18 to TRBJ1-2; D remains ambiguous. The V end was cut by 3 bases, the J end by 5 bases, with 16 bases between. Per germline, CDR1 KGHSH and CDR2 LQKENI. The CDR3 is 15 amino acids. The CDR3: CASSPSRDIAYGYTF. The CDR3 DNA reads TGTGCCAGCTCACCGTCCCGGGATATAGCTTATGGCTACACCTTC.

As for this clone: Other nucleotide sequences in the sample specify the same CDR3. This chain uses TRBV5-1 with TRBJ2-3; D is uncertain. The CDR3 length is 15 residues. The V gene's germline CDR1 is SGHRS and CDR2 YFSETQ. The V gene lost 0 bases and the J gene lost 0 bases, with 8 bases spanning the gap. The chain's CDR3 is CASSLVATSTDTQYF. CDR3 bases: TGCGCCAGCAGCTTGGTTGCAACTAGCACAGATACGCAGTATTTT.

The genes are TRBV4-1 and TRBJ1-5; D remains unclear. V shed 4 bases and J shed 5 bases, with 12 bases lying between them. Per germline, CDR1 MGHRA and CDR2 YSYEKL. The CDR3 runs to 14 residues. The CDR3 DNA is TGCGCCAGCAGCCGGGCAGCGGCGGATCAGCCCCAGCATTTT. Translated, it gives CASSRAAADQPQHF.

The chain uses TRBV7-2 and TRBJ2-7; 10 bases align to TRBD2. Germline trimming cut 5 bases from V and 4 bases from J; bases unmatched to any gene: 5. In germline, CDR1 is SGHTA, CDR2 FQGNSA. This CDR3 comprises 14 residues. The CDR3 nucleotides are TGTGCCAGCAGCCCCGGGACTAGCGTATACGAGCAGTACTTC. Protein sequence: CASSPGTSVYEQYF. Variable domain in full (rest from reference TRBV7-2 and TRBJ2-7): GAGVSQSPSNKVTEKGKDVELRCDPISGHTALYWYRQSLGQGLEFLIYFQGNSAPDKSGLPSDRFSAERTGGSVSTLTIQRTQQEDSAVYLCASSPGTSVYEQYFGPGTRLTVT.

This chain links TRBV4-3 with TRBJ1-3; D is perhaps TRBD1 (6 bases). Germline V lookup: CDR1 LGHNA, CDR2 YSLEER. Trimming left V 1 base short and J 5 bases short, with 15 bases between. This CDR3 spans 16 amino acids. The CDR3 DNA reads TGCGCCAGCAGCCAAGGGACAGCAGTATCTCGAAACACCATATATTTT. Translated, it gives CASSQGTAVSRNTIYF.

This chain links TRBV6-5 with TRBJ1-1; D call uncertain. V was pared by 2 bases and J by 1 base, with 11 bases between. The germline CDR1 and CDR2 sequences are MNHEY and SVGAGI. This CDR3 is 15 amino acids long. The CDR3 spells CASSYGRSGNTEAFF. CDR3 sequence (DNA): TGTGCCAGCAGTTACGGTCGCTCCGGGAACACTGAAGCTTTCTTT.

The V gene is TRBV18, the J gene TRBJ2-1; 7 bases are a match to TRBD2. The trim removed 3 bases at V and 8 bases at J, leaving 7 bases unmatched. In germline, CDR1 is KGHSH, CDR2 LQKENI. The CDR3 sequence is 14 residues long. CDR3 sequence reads: CASSPMAGVHEQFF. In DNA, the CDR3 is TGTGCCAGCTCACCTATGGCGGGAGTCCATGAGCAGTTCTTC.

The V and J genes are TRBV6-2 or TRBV6-3 and TRBJ2-1; D not resolved. The CDR3 consists of 12 residues. Germline CDR1 is MNHEY and CDR2 is SVGEGT. Trimming stripped 0 bases from V and 9 bases from J, with 6 bases between. CDR3 bases: TGTGCCAGCAGTTACTCCTACGTTGAGCAGTTCTTC. Translating it yields CASSYSYVEQFF.

V and J are TRBV5-5 and TRBJ1-3, with a possible D match to TRBD1 (5 bases). CDR1 is SGHKS and CDR2 is YYEKEE in the germline V gene (reference sequence). V dropped 0 bases and J dropped 0 bases, with 10 bases sitting between them. CDR3 length: 16 residues. CDR3 loop: CASSLGSGASGNTIYF. Here the CDR3 DNA reads TGTGCCAGCAGCTTGGGGTCTGGGGCCTCTGGAAACACCATATATTTT.

This chain connects TRBV7-2 to TRBJ2-1; 8 positions agree with TRBD2. CDR1 and CDR2 from the germline V gene are SGHTA and FQGNSA. The CDR3 totals 18 residues. V lost 3 bases and J lost 5; bases outside the gene matches: 15. CDR3 bases: TGTGCCAGCAGCTTTACCCCACGACTAGCGCCACGGGACAATGAGCAGTTCTTC. Protein sequence: CASSFTPRLAPRDNEQFF.

The rearrangement joins TRBV2 to TRBJ1-4; 9 nucleotides agree with TRBD1. The germline CDR1 and CDR2 sequences are SNHLY and FYNNEI. V lost 8 bases to trimming and J lost 8 bases; unmatched junction nucleotides: 9. This CDR3 has 14 residues. In nucleotides, the CDR3 is TGTGCCAGCGGAAATCCCGACAGGGGGGAAAAACTGTTTTTT. The encoded protein is CASGNPDRGEKLFF.